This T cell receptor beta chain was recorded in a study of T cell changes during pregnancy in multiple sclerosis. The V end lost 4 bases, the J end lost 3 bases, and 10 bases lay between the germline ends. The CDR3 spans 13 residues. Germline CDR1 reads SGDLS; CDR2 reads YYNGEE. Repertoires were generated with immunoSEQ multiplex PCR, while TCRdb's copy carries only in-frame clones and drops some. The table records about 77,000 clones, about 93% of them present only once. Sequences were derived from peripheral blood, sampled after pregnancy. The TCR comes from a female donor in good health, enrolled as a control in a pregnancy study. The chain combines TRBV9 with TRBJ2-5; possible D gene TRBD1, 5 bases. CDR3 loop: CASSLTGEETQYF. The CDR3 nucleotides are TGTGCCAGCAGCCTAACAGGTGAAGAGACCCAGTACTTC.